This T cell receptor (beta chain) is from a study of blood T cells in healthy people across ages (dated by TCRdb to the mid-2010s). Regarding the complete study: In model experiments, template switching captured roughly one uniquely barcoded TCR beta cDNA molecule for every two T cells. To track age-related changes in TCR beta repertoire diversity, the study relied on deep sequencing normalized with unique cDNA molecular identifiers. Four age groups were formed from the donors: young (average 16 years), middle-aged (around 37), aged (about 62) and long-lived (82). Using the same blood draw, the study looked at two additional independent replicas of 1 million unique cDNA reads for two donors, one aged 18 to 30 and the other aged 80 or older.

CDR1 is given as MNHEY and CDR2 as SVGAGI, both from the germline V gene. Including cysteine and phenylalanine, the CDR3 has 13 amino acids. The retained sequence is limited to the CDR3, 39 bases, with the frame set at the first base. Trimming takes 2 bases from V and 9 bases from J, and the germline ends sit 11 bases apart. The library was prepared using 5' RACE. Data came from an Illumina HiSeq 2500. A second roughly 6 to 11 cycle PCR used a sample-barcoded 5' primer and a J-beta primer mix. A template-switch 5' adaptor carrying 12 random nucleotides introduced a unique molecular identifier onto each TCR beta cDNA molecule. Each sample yielded at least 2.5 million CDR3-containing paired-end reads. First-strand cDNA was synthesized from all RNA with the Mint cDNA synthesis kit, primed by a TRBC-specific oligonucleotide. Following uracil-DNA glycosylase treatment, all cDNA underwent a first 18-cycle PCR with the universal primers M1SS and BC2_uni_R. For the original study's pipeline: For normalization, 1 million high-quality reads, each with a distinct molecular identifier, were randomly selected from each sample. Instead of being binned into consensus sequences, reads that shared molecular identifiers were thrown out. CDR3 identification, clonotype clustering and error correction used MiTCR with a Q25 quality threshold and the strictest error-elimination algorithm. A nonparametric unseen species model using Euler transformation provided a lower-bound estimate of total TCR beta diversity. Starting from the raw public reads, TCRdb applied fastp trimming at Q25, assembled clones with MiXCR and retained in-frame beta chains. Rows are unified per CDR3 protein, each entry keeping the most common DNA and genes. TCRdb's processing, not the authors' own work, is the source of the V and J calls. The sample table shows about 800,000 distinct CDR3 sequences, and more than 20% are seen once. Under 4.5% of the sample comes from the top ten.

Comment on this clonotype: Its antigen is unknown. Per-base quality was not reported, and no clone a single base away is much larger than it.

Systemically healthy Caucasian individuals from Russia, 35 to 50 in total and aged roughly 6 to 95 years, were included as donors. Around 9.9 milliliters of peripheral blood were collected from each donor into EDTA-treated Vacutainer tubes. PBMCs were isolated by Ficoll-Paque density-gradient centrifugation, with at least 6.5 million obtained per sample. Trizol reagent was used to extract total RNA from PBMCs, with at least 6 micrograms per sample. For every donor, flow cytometry on a PBMC aliquot measured the percentage of naive CD45RAhigh/CD27high T cells. The research as a whole found: Total diversity estimates from one million sequenced T cells were considered lower bounds and underestimates. Because the CMV infection status of the donors was unknown, age-related changes in expanded clonotypes may potentially have been confounded. Observed TCR beta diversity per million T cells fell roughly linearly with age, and a significant reduction was already apparent by age around 36. Observed TCR beta diversity correlated strongly with the percentage of naive T cells measured by flow cytometry. Compared with the aged group, the long-lived group had more naive CD4+ T cells, fewer expanded clones and increased TCR diversity, suggesting age selection. Bulk unsorted PBMC profiling prevented conclusive comparison of naive and antigen-experienced compartments.

These records were also assigned to another study, of T cells of mothers and their children. From the second report: The donors were nine systemically healthy Caucasian individuals, made up of three mothers and their six children. cDNA synthesis consumed the entire amount of extracted RNA, loaded at approximately 1.6 ug RNA in each 15 ul reaction. Sample barcodes and 2-4 random nucleotides were added via the M1S primer in the second PCR. Each mother yielded over 10 million TCR beta CDR3 reads and each child 3 million to 3.5 million reads. In both related and unrelated pairs, thymic selection shapes the output of TCR recombination in a similar way, with inherited differences having only a minor effect. Related mother-child pairs always showed normalized repertoire overlap that was slightly higher than in unrelated mother-child pairs, though the difference was never significant. No persistent microchimeric T cell clones were found, with a detection sensitivity of approximately 100 clones per million clonotypes. The study used deep NGS to compare TCR beta repertoires of mothers and children, seeking features distinguishing related mother-child pairs from unrelated individuals. On average, the children were about 10 +/- 4 years old, while the mothers were about 37 +/- 4 years old. Libraries were sequenced on Illumina HiSeq 2000 with 100+100 nt paired-end reads after adapter ligation with NEBNext reagents. To prevent cross-contamination, the mother and child libraries were prepared a month apart and were sequenced in separate runs. Each donor had between about 500,000 and 2,300,000 distinct TCR beta clonotypes identified. Naive TCR beta clonotypes were estimated from low-frequency clonotypes matched to each donor's FACS-determined naive share, without sorting.

The receptor was derived from a boy younger than 18 in good health. Source material: blood. The V gene is TRBV6-5 and the J gene is TRBJ2-1; the D gene remains uncertain. The nucleotide sequence is given as TGTGCCAGCAGTTACCCAGAGTCTCTTGAGCAGTTCTTC. This translates into CASSYPESLEQFF.